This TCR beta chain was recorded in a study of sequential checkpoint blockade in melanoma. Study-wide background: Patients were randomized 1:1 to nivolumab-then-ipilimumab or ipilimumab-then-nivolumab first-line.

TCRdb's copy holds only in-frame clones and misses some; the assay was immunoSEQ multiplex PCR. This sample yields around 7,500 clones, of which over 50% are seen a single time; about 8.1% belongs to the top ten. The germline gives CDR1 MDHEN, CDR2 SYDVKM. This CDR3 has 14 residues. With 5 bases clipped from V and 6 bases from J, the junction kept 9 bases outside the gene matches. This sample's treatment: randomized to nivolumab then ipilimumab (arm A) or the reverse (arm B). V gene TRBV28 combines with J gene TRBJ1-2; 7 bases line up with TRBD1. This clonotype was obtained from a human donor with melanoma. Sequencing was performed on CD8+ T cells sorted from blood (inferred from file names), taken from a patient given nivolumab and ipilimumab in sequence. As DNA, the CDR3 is TGTGCCAGCAGTGGGAATACAGGGGTTCATGGCTACACCTTC. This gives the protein CASSGNTGVHGYTF.